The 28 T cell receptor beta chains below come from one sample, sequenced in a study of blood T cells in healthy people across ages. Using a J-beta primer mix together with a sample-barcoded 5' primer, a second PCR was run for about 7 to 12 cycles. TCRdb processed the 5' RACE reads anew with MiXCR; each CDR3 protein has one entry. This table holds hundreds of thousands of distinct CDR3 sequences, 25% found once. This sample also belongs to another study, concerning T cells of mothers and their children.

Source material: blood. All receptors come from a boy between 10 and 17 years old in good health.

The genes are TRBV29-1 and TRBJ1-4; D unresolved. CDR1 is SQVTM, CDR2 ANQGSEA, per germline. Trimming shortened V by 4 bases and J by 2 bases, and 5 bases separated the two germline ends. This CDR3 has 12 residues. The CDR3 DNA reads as TGCAGCGTTGTAACGACTAATGAAAAACTGTTTTTT. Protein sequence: CSVVTTNEKLFF.

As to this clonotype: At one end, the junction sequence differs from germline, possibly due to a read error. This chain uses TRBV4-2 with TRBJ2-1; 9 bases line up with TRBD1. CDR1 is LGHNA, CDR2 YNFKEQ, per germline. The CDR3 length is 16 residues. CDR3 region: CASSQGGQGRRDEQLF. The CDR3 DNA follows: TGTGCCAGCAGCCAGGGGGGACAGGGAAGGCGGGATGAGCAGCTCTTC.

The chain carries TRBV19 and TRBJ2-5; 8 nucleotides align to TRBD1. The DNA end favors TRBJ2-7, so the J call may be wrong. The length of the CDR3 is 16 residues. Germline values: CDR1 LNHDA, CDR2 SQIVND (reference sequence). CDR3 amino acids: CASTTARGRRTYEQYF. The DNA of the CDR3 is TGTGCCAGTACCACGGCCAGGGGGCGGAGAACGTACGAGCAGTACTTC.

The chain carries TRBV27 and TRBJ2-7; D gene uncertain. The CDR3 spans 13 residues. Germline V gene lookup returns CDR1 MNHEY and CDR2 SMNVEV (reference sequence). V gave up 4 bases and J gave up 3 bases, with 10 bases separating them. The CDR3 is CASSSGENYEQYF. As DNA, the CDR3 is TGTGCCAGCAGTTCGGGCGAGAACTACGAGCAGTACTTC.

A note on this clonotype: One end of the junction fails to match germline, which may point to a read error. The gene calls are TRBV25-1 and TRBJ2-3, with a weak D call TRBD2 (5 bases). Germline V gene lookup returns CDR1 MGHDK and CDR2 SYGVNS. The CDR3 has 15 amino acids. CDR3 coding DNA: TGTGCCAGCAGTGAGAACCTCGCTAGCACGGATACGCAGTATTTT. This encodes CASSENLASTDTQYF.

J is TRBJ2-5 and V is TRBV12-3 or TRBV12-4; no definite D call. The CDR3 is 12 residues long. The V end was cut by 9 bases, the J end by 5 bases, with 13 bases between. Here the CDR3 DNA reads TGTGCCAGTGCTCGAGTGGGTGAGACCCAGTACTTC. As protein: CASARVGETQYF.

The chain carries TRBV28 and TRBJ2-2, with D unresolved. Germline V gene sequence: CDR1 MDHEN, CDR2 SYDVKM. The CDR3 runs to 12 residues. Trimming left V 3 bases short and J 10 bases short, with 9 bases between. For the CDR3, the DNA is TGTGCCAGCAGTTTGGATCCAACGGAGCTGTTTTTT. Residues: CASSLDPTELFF.

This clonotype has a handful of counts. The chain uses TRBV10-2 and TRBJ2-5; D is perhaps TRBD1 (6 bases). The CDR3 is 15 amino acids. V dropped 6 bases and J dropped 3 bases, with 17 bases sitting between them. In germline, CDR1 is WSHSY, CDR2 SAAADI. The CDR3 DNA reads TGCGCCAGCAGGCCAGCTCCAGGGGATAAAGAGACCCAGTACTTC. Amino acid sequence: CASRPAPGDKETQYF.

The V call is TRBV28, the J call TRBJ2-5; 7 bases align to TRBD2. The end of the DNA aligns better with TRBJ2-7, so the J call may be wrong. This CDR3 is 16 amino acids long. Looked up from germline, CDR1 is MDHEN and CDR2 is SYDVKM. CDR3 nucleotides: TGTGCCAGCAGTTTTCCCCGGGAGGTAACGCGGTACGAGCAGTACTTC. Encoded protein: CASSFPREVTRYEQYF.

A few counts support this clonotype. The chain's CDR3 is CASSQGVRPNTEAFF. CDR3 sequence (DNA): TGCGCCAGCAGCCAAGGGGTACGGCCGAACACTGAAGCTTTCTTT. The chain carries TRBV4-3 and TRBJ1-1; D remains ambiguous. Trimming pared 1 base from V and 1 base from J, leaving 10 bases between. Germline values: CDR1 LGHNA, CDR2 YSLEER. The CDR3 has 15 residues.

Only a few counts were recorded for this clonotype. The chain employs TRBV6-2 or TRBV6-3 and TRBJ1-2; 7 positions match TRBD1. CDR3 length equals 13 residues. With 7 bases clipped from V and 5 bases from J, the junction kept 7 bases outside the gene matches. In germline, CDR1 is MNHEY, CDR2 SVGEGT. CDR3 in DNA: TGTGCCAGCACGACGACAGGGATGTATGGCTACACCTTC. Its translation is CASTTTGMYGYTF.

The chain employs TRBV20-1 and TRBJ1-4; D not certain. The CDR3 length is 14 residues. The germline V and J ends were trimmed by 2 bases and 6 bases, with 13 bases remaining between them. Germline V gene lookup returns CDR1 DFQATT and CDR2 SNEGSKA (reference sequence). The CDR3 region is CSARKLGSDEKLFF. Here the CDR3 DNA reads TGCAGTGCTAGAAAATTGGGGAGTGATGAAAAACTGTTTTTT.

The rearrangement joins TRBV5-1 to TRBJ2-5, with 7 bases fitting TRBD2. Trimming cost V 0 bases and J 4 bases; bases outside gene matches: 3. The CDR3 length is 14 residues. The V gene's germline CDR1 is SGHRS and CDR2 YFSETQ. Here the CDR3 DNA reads TGCGCCAGCAGCTTGGGACGGACTAGAGAGACCCAGTACTTC. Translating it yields CASSLGRTRETQYF.

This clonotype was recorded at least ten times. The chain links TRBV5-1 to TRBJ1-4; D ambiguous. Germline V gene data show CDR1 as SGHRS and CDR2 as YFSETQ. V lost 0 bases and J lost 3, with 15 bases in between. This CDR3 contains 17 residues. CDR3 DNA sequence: TGCGCCAGCAGCTTGGAGACGAACCGGGAAGCTAATGAAAAACTGTTTTTT. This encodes CASSLETNREANEKLFF.

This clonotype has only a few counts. CDR3 amino acids: CASSTGLAYEQYF. The CDR3 DNA reads TGTGCCAGCAGTACCGGACTAGCCTACGAGCAGTACTTC. V gene TRBV12-3 or TRBV12-4 combines with J gene TRBJ2-7; TRBD2 matches at 7 bases. The CDR3 consists of 13 residues. The junction had 3 bases not matched to a gene; V was cut back by 5 bases and J by 2 bases.

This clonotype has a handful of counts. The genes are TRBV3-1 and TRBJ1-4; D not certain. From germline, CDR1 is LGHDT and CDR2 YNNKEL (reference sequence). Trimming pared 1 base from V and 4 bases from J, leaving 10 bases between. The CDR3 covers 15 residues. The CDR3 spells CASSQGILGNEKLFF. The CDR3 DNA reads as TGTGCCAGCAGCCAAGGAATCCTGGGTAATGAAAAACTGTTTTTT.

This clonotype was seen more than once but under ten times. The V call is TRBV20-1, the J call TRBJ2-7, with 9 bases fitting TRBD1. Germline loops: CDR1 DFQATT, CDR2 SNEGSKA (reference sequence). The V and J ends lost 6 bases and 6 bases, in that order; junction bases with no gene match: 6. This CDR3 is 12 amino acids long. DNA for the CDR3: TGCAGTGCCCCGGGACAGGGTGCCGAGCAGTACTTC. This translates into CSAPGQGAEQYF.

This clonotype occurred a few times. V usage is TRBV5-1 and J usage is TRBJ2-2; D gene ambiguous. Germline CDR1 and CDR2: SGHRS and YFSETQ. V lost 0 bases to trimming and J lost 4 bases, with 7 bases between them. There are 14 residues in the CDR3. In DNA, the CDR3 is TGCGCCAGCAGCTTGGTTGCCGGCACCGGGGAGCTGTTTTTT. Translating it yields CASSLVAGTGELFF.

CDR3 coding DNA: TGTGCCAGCAGCGTAGCCGACAGGGTGGCAGATACGCAGTATTTT. Protein: CASSVADRVADTQYF. V usage is TRBV9 and J usage is TRBJ2-3, with 7 bases matching TRBD1. Germline CDR1 and CDR2: SGDLS and YYNGEE. J was trimmed by 4 bases and V by 0 bases; bases with no gene match: 5. The CDR3 has 15 amino acids. The full variable domain, completed using reference TRBV9 and TRBJ2-3, is DSGVTQTPKHLITATGQRVTLRCSPRSGDLSVYWYQQSLDQGLQFLIQYYNGEERAKGNILERFSAQQFPDLHSELNLSSLELGDSALYFCASSVADRVADTQYFGPGTRLTVL.

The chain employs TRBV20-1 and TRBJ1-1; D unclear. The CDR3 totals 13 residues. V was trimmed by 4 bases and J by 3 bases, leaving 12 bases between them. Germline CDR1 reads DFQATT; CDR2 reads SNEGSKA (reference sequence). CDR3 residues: CSANRPGDTEAFF. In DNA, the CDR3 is TGCAGTGCTAATCGGCCTGGGGACACTGAAGCTTTCTTT.

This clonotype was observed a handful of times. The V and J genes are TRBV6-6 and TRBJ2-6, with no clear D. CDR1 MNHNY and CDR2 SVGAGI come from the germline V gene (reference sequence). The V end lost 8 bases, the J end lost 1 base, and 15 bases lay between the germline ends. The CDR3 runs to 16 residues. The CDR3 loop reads CASVFWVTSGANVLTF. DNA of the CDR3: TGTGCCAGCGTTTTTTGGGTTACTTCTGGGGCCAACGTCCTGACTTTC.

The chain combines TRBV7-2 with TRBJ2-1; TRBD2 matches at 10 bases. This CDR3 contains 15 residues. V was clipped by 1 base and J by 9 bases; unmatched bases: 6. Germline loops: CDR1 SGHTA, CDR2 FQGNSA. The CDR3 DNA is TGTGCCAGCAGCTTAGTAGCTAGCGGGAGTGGTGAGCAGTTCTTC. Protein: CASSLVASGSGEQFF.

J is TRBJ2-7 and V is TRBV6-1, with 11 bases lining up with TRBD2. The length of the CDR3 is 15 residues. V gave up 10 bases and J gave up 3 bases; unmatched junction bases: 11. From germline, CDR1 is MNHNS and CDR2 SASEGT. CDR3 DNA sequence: TGTGCCACCGATTCCGGGACTAGCGGTTACTACGAGCAGTACTTC. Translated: CATDSGTSGYYEQYF.

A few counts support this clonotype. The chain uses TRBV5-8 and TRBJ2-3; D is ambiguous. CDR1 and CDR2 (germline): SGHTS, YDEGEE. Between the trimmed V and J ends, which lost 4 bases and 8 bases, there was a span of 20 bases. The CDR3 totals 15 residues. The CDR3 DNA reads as TGTGCCAGCAGCGCCCGGACCTCCTTGGAGTCTACGCAGTATTTT. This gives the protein CASSARTSLESTQYF.

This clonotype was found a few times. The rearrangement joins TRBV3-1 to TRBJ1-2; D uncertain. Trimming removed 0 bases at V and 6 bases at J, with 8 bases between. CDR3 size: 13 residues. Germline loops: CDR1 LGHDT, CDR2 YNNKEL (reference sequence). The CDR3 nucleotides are TGTGCCAGCAGCCAAGATGCTGGGGATGGCTACACCTTC. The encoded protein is CASSQDAGDGYTF.

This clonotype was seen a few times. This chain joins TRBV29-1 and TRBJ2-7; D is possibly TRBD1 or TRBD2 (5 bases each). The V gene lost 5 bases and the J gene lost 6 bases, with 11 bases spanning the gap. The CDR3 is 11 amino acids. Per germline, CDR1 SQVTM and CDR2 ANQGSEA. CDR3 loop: CSVRGVSEQYF. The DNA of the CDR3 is TGCAGCGTTCGAGGGGTTAGCGAGCAGTACTTC.

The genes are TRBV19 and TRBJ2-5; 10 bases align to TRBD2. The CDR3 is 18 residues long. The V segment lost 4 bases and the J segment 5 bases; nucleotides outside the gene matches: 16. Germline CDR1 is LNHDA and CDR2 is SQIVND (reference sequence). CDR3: CASSTLPLGTSEGETQYF. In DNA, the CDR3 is TGTGCCAGTAGTACCCTTCCGCTCGGGACTAGCGAGGGGGAGACCCAGTACTTC.

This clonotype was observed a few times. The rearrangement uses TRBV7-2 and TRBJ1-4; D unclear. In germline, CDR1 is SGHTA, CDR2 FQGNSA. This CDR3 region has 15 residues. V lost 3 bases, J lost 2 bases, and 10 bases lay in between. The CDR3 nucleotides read TGTGCCAGCAGCTTCCGGACCGGGACTAATGAAAAACTGTTTTTT. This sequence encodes CASSFRTGTNEKLFF.